This T cell receptor (beta chain) was found in a study of long-term antiretroviral therapy in people with HIV. Findings and caveats of the study: Repertoires with HIV possessed tighter CDR3 length spans than those of controls. Post-ART, diversity grew, though it stayed under transplant donor control levels. Participants lacked recorded data on ART adherence, viral resistance or therapy changes.

The immunoSEQ assay was v3.0, run at survey level. The assay was immunoSEQ multiplex PCR, and TCRdb's table has in-frame clones only and misses some. The table has about 48,000 clones, around four fifths seen once. V was clipped by 0 bases and J by 5 bases, with 23 bases between them. Germline V gives CDR1 SGDLS, CDR2 YYNGEE. The CDR3 runs 18 residues. With respect to this clone: Its specificity is unknown.

No fewer than two post-ART and no fewer than one pre-ART PBMC samples existed for each donor. The source of this sequence is a woman in her late teens or twenties with HIV. The genes are TRBV9 and TRBJ1-2; D uncertain. The sequences come from unsorted PBMCs, collected 0.8 years after starting antiretroviral therapy. The CDR3 loop is CASSVAGVGGGRSYGYTF. The CDR3 coding sequence is TGTGCCAGCAGCGTAGCAGGTGTGGGAGGAGGGCGCTCTTATGGCTACACCTTC.